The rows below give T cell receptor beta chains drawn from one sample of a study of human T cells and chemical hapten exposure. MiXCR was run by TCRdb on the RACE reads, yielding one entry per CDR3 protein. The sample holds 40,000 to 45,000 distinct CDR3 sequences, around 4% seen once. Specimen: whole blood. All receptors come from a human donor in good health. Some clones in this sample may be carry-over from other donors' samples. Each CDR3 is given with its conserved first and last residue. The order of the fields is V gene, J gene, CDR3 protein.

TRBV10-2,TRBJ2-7,CASSDRQGLYEQYF
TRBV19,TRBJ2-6,CASSPGTGGLGANVLTF
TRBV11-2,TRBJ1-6,CASSSSGQNNSPLHF
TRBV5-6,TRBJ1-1,CASSRQGRTEAFF
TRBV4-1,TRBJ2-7,CASSQARTAYEQYF
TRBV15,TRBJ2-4,CATSSPGQWRAKNIQYF
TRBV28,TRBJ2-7,CASSLTFGPAAEQYF
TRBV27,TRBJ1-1,CASSLLGIPNTEAFF
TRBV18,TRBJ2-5,CASSLGTGAQETQYF
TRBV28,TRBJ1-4,CASSPGGATNEKLFF
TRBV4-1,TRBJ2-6,CASSQDLREGQTYSGANVLTF
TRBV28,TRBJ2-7,CASSPTDGRPYEQYF
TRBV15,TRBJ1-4,CATSRERDRGTNEKLFF
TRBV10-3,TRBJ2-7,CAISVALATYEQYF
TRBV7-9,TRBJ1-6,CASSFGSASPLHF
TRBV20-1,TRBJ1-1,CSARVNLRGATEAFF
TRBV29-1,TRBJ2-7,CSVVLWTGGYEQYF
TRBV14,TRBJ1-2,CASSQVPGQGDGYTF
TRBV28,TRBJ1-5,CATLWSPSQPQHF
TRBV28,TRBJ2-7,CASSLYSNPYEQYF
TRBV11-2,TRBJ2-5,CASSLGGGSQETQYF
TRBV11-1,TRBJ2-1,CASSLESTGGRGNEQFF
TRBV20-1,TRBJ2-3,CSAAVIWAGGPQDTQYF
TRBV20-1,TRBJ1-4,CSARRPTNEKLFF
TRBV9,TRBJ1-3,CASSADSPYSGNTIYF
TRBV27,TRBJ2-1,CASSLQYPSESSYNEQFF
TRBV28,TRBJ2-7,CASSLPGPRSDEQYF
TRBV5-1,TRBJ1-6,CASSLGQGGGSPLHF
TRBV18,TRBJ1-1,CASSPARGTEAFF
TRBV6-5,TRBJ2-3,CASSYREATDTQYF
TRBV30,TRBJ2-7,CAWSALGQTEQYF
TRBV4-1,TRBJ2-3,CASSQFWWERSTDTQYF
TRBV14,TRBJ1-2,CASSRDRVESDGYTF
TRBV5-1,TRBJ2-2,CASSSDSGVTGELFF
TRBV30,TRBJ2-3,CAWSARRIIGVADTQYF
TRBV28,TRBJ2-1,CASSLRGYGQFF